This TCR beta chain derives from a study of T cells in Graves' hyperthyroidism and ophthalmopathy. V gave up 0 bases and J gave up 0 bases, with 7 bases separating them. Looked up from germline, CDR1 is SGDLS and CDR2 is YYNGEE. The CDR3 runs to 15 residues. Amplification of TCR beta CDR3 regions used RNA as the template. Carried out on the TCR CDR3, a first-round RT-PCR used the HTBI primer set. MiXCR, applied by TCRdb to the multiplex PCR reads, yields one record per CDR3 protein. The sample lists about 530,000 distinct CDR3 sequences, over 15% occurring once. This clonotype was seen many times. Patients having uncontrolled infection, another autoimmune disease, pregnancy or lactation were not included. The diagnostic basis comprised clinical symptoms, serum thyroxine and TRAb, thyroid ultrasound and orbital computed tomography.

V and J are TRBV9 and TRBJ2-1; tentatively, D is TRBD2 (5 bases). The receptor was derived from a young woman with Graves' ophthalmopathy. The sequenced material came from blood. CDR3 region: CASSVAGDSYNEQFF. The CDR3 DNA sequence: TGTGCCAGCAGCGTAGCCGGGGACTCCTACAATGAGCAGTTCTTC.